What follows is one T cell receptor (beta chain) and its context. Its specificity is not known. The entry originates in a study of shared clonotypes between healthy human individuals. General study points: Among a few donors, roughly 5% of naive CD4 clonotypes were found in common.

With 5 bases clipped from V and 6 bases from J, the junction kept 7 bases outside the gene matches. Germline CDR1 SGHKS, CDR2 YYEKEE (reference sequence). The CDR3 extends over 15 amino acids. The assay was immunoSEQ multiplex PCR, and TCRdb's table has in-frame clones only and misses some. The sample includes roughly 2.6 million clones, approximately 90% of them seen just once. Sequenced sample: naive CD4+ T cells sorted from blood. The subset was: CD45RA+ positively selected. V and J are TRBV5-5 and TRBJ2-2, with TRBD2 identical over 10 bases. The TCR sequence derives from a man younger than 35 in good health. The CDR3 loop reads CASREGLALAGELFF. The CDR3 bases are TGTGCCAGCAGGGAGGGACTAGCGTTGGCCGGGGAGCTGTTTTTT.